This T cell receptor (beta chain) stems from a study of T cells in localized non-small cell lung cancer. The CDR3 extends over 17 amino acids. Looked up from germline, CDR1 is SGHVS and CDR2 is FNYEAQ. Trimming removed 5 bases from V and 7 bases from J; junction bases left unmatched: 17. Sequencing was performed with immunoSEQ multiplex PCR; in TCRdb, only in-frame clones are kept and a portion is missing. The profile shows around 70,000 clones, less than 85% of them singletons. Sequencing used peripheral blood, obtained before any cancer treatment. This TCR came from a female donor over 55 with stage I lung adenocarcinoma. This chain uses TRBV7-6 with TRBJ2-1, with 7 bases matching TRBD1. In DNA form, the CDR3 reads TGTGCCAGCAGCCCCTTCGCGCAGGGGGTGTCTTGGAATGAGCAGTTCTTC. Its protein product is CASSPFAQGVSWNEQFF.